This entry lists 8 T cell receptor beta chains sequenced from one sample in a study of blood T cell repertoires in COVID-19. The table came from immunoSEQ multiplex PCR; TCRdb's copy has only in-frame clones and leaves some out. The sample includes about 37,000 clones, roughly 80% of them seen just once. The sample comprised peripheral blood. The source is a man aged 65 to 85 with COVID-19, enrolled during active disease.

The rearrangement links TRBV30 to TRBJ2-7; 12 bases are shared with TRBD1. The CDR3 is made up of 15 amino acids. The J segment lost 7 bases and the V segment lost 1 base, leaving 8 bases of the junction unmatched. Per germline, CDR1 GTSNPN and CDR2 SVGIG (reference sequence). Written as DNA, the CDR3 is TGTGCCTGGAGTGATCTGGGACAGGGGGCAAAAGAGCAGTACTTC. Translating gives CAWSDLGQGAKEQYF.

CDR3 nucleotides: TGTGCCAGCAGCGTAGGGGCGAATAATGAAAAACTGTTTTTT. This gives the protein CASSVGANNEKLFF. The chain employs TRBV9 and TRBJ1-4; D gene ambiguous. The CDR3 length is 14 residues. Germline-derived CDR1 and CDR2 are SGDLS and YYNGEE. With 0 bases removed from V and 4 bases from J, the gap between germline ends came to 7 bases.

The chain uses TRBV6-5 and TRBJ1-3; 8 nucleotides agree with TRBD1. Unmatched junction bases numbered 2, after V lost 0 bases and J lost 4 bases. The CDR3 contains 15 residues. CDR1 is MNHEY, CDR2 SVGAGI, per germline. The CDR3 bases are TGTGCCAGCAGTTACTCCCAGGGGGCGGGAAACACCATATATTTT. Its protein product is CASSYSQGAGNTIYF.

This chain connects TRBV29-1 to TRBJ2-7; TRBD1 agrees at 7 bases. From germline, CDR1 is SQVTM and CDR2 ANQGSEA. The CDR3 extends over 13 amino acids. J lost 2 bases, V lost 7 bases, and 8 bases had no gene match. The CDR3 region has the DNA TGCAGCGCCGGATCCCAGGGGGCCTACGAGCAGTACTTC. Its translation: CSAGSQGAYEQYF.

The chain couples TRBV4-3 to TRBJ2-1, with 7 nucleotides matching TRBD1. V was clipped by 2 bases and J by 3 bases; unmatched bases: 7. The germline CDR1 and CDR2 sequences are LGHNA and YSLEER. The length of the CDR3 is 16 residues. The DNA of the CDR3 is TGCGCCAGCAGCCAACAGACAGGGCCAAACTACAATGAGCAGTTCTTC. Protein sequence: CASSQQTGPNYNEQFF.

This chain connects TRBV29-1 to TRBJ1-1, with TRBD1 as a possible D gene (5 bases). Germline lookup yields CDR1 SQVTM and CDR2 ANQGSEA. V gave up 8 bases and J gave up 1 base, with 14 bases separating them. The CDR3 totals 13 residues. CDR3 sequence reads: CSSATVGNTEAFF. The CDR3 DNA reads TGCAGCTCTGCGACAGTGGGGAACACTGAAGCTTTCTTT.

J is TRBJ2-3 and V is TRBV27; the D gene is possibly TRBD2 (5 bases). V was cut by 5 bases and J by 5 bases, with 14 bases left in between. CDR3 size: 14 residues. Germline CDR1 MNHEY, CDR2 SMNVEV (reference sequence). The CDR3 region has the DNA TGTGCCAGCAGTCCCCTGGCTAGCCAAGATACGCAGTATTTT. Encoded protein: CASSPLASQDTQYF.

The chain is built from TRBV11-2 and TRBJ2-6; possible D gene TRBD1, 6 bases. The CDR3 runs to 17 residues. The V gene's germline CDR1 is SGHAT and CDR2 FQNNGV. The V gene lost 3 bases and the J gene lost 0 bases, with 12 bases spanning the gap. CDR3 sequence reads: CASSLTGTPSGANVLTF. CDR3 nucleotide sequence: TGTGCCAGCAGCTTGACCGGGACACCCTCTGGGGCCAACGTCCTGACTTTC.